This T cell receptor beta chain stems from a study of T-cell memory formation after mild COVID-19. Remarks on this clonotype: At one of its ends the junction is not consistent with the germline gene, which may arise from a read error.

This CDR3 region has 17 residues. Germline-derived CDR1 and CDR2 are MNHEY and SVGEGT. The TCR alpha and TCR beta cDNA libraries, bearing sample barcodes and UMIs, were generated by 5'RACE using constant-segment primers. TCRdb itself ran the 5' RACE reads through MiXCR, one entry per CDR3 protein. The sample has 100,000 to 150,000 distinct CDR3 sequences; about 5.9% are singletons. The TCR comes from an adult woman who had mild COVID-19 (a few samples of this study predate the infection). Cell type and time point are not known. V gene TRBV6-2 or TRBV6-3 combines with J gene TRBJ2-7; 12 positions agree with TRBD2. Source material: PBMCs or a T cell subset sorted from them (not recorded which). The CDR3 region has the DNA TGTACCAGCAGTTACGGAGGACTAGCGGGATATTCGGGCGAGCAGTACTTC. Encoded protein: CTSSYGGLAGYSGEQYF.